The source of this T cell receptor (beta chain) is a study of cytomegalovirus exposure and HLA in healthy donors. Trimming removed 0 bases from V and 2 bases from J, with 12 bases in between. Germline lookup yields CDR1 SGHRS and CDR2 YFSETQ. The CDR3 is made up of 15 amino acids. Vbeta (60) and Jbeta (13) primers were used in the PCR. Assay used: immunoSEQ multiplex PCR; TCRdb lists only in-frame clones, some missing. The sample contains more than 95,000 clones, roughly three quarters of which appear only once. What was sequenced was PBMCs. The chain joins TRBV5-1 to TRBJ2-7, with TRBD2 as a possible D gene (5 bases). The origin of this receptor is a woman younger than 30 in good health and CMV-seropositive. CDR3: CASSLDLGRTYEQYF. CDR3 sequence (DNA): TGCGCCAGCAGCTTGGATCTAGGGAGAACCTACGAGCAGTACTTC.